The following is a T cell receptor beta chain sequence with its context. This CDR3 has 13 residues. V shed 4 bases and J shed 11 bases, with 17 bases lying between them. Germline lookup yields CDR1 SGHDN and CDR2 FVKESK. Data came from immunoSEQ multiplex PCR; TCRdb stores just in-frame clones and leaves some out. This repertoire shows some 240,000 clones, around 81% found once; its top ten account for 3.4%. These data come from a study of blood T cell repertoires in COVID-19. Individuals drawn from approximately 22 US areas were about 18 to 90 years old. Symptom resolution, clearance, or two negative PCRs marked the recovered donors of Cohort 3.

The source of this sequence is a middle-aged man who had recovered from COVID-19. V usage is TRBV14 and J usage is TRBJ2-5; the D is unclear. The sample taken for sequencing was PBMCs or T cells enriched from blood (not recorded which). CDR3 DNA: TGTGCCAGCAGCCGTGACGCACAGTTCTTTCAGTACTTC. Protein sequence: CASSRDAQFFQYF.